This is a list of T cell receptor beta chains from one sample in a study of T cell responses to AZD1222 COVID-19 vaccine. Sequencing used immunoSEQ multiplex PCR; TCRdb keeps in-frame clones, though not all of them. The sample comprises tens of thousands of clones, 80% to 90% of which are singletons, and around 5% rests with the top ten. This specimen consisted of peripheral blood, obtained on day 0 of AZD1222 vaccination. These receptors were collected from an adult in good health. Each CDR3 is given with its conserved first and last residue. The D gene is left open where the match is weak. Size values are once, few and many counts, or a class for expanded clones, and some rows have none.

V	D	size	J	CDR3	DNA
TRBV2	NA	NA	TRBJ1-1	CASSPTEAFF	TGTGCCAGCAGCCCCACTGAAGCTTTCTTT
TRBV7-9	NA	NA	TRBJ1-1	CASSRRAGAERGTEAFF	TGTGCCAGCAGCCGCCGGGCAGGAGCTGAACGGGGGACTGAAGCTTTCTTT
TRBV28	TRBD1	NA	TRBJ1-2	CASSPGTGANYGYTF	TGTGCCAGCAGTCCCGGGACAGGGGCTAACTATGGCTACACCTTC
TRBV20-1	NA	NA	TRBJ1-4	CSASKGLNEKLFF	TGCAGTGCTAGTAAGGGCTTAAATGAAAAACTGTTTTTT
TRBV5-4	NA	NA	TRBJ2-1	CASSLGGPHDNEQFF	TGTGCCAGCAGCTTAGGGGGGCCCCACGACAATGAGCAGTTCTTC
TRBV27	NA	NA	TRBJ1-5	CASSPLGGGNQPQHF	TGTGCCAGCAGCCCCTTGGGGGGCGGCAATCAGCCCCAGCATTTT
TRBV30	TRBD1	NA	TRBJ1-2	CAWGDSRNYGYTF	TGTGCCTGGGGGGACAGCAGAAACTATGGCTACACCTTC
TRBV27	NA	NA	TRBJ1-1	CASRDSFAEAFF	TGTGCCAGCAGGGACAGTTTCGCTGAAGCTTTCTTT
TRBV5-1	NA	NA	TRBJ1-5	CASSQGLNSNQPQHF	TGCGCCAGCAGCCAAGGACTGAATAGCAATCAGCCCCAGCATTTT
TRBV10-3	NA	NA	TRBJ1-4	CAIGPTSTNEKLFF	TGTGCCATCGGACCTACATCAACTAATGAAAAACTGTTTTTT
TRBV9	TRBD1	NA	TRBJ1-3	CASSVETIQGAHHLNLSGNTIYF	TGTGCCAGCAGCGTAGAGACAATTCAGGGGGCCCACCACCTCAATCTCTCTGGAAACACCATATATTTT
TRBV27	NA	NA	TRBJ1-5	CASSLGMGQPQHF	TGTGCCAGCAGTTTAGGCATGGGTCAGCCCCAGCATTTT
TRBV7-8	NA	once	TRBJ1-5	CASSLYGTETNQPQHF	TGTGCCAGCAGCTTATACGGTACGGAGACGAATCAGCCCCAGCATTTT
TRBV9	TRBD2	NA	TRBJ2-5	CASSVGDSGRGTQYF	TGTGCCAGCAGCGTAGGCGATAGCGGGAGGGGGACCCAGTACTTC
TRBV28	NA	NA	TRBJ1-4	CASSLLYSGLFF	TGTGCCAGCAGTTTATTGTACTCGGGGCTGTTTTTT
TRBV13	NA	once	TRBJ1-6	CASSLREVSFSPLHF	TGTGCCAGCAGCCTCCGAGAGGTGAGCTTTTCACCCCTCCACTTT
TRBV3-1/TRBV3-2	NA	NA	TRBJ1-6	CASSQGWGPGGVYNSPLHF	TGTGCCAGCAGCCAAGGATGGGGTCCAGGCGGAGTTTATAATTCACCCCTCCACTTT
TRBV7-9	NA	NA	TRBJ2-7	CASTWVLRGFLGEQYF	TGTGCCAGCACTTGGGTTCTTAGGGGATTTTTGGGGGAGCAGTACTTC
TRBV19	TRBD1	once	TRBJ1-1	CASRQGGVYPEAFF	TGTGCCAGCAGACAGGGCGGGGTGTACCCTGAAGCTTTCTTT
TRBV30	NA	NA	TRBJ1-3	CAWSTGNSGNTIYF	TGTGCCTGGAGTACAGGAAACTCTGGAAACACCATATATTTT
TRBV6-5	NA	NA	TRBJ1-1	CASSHTKNTEAFF	TGTGCCAGCTCCCATACTAAGAACACTGAAGCTTTCTTT
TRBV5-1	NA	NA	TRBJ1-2	CASSRRGQDYGYTF	TGCGCCAGCAGCCGGCGGGGACAAGACTATGGCTACACCTTC
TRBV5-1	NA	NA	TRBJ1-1	CASSLKTATHTEAFF	TGCGCCAGCAGCTTGAAGACAGCTACCCACACTGAAGCTTTCTTT
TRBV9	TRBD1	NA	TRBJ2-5	CASSPQQGAVETQYF	TGTGCCAGCAGCCCTCAACAGGGGGCCGTGGAGACCCAGTACTTC
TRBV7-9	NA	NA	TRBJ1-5	CASSLTGPGNQPQHF	TGTGCCAGCAGTTTGACAGGTCCGGGCAATCAGCCCCAGCATTTT
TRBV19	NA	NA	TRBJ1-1	CASSTRSGAEAFF	TGTGCCAGTAGCACACGATCAGGGGCCGAAGCTTTCTTT
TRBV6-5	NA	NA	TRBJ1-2	CASRKTVYPGYTF	TGTGCCAGCAGAAAGACAGTCTATCCAGGCTACACCTTC
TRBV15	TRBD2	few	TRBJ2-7	CATSRDRAGGLYEQYF	TGTGCCACCAGCAGAGATCGGGCGGGGGGGCTCTACGAGCAGTACTTC
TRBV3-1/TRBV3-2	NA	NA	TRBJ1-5	CASSRSIANQPQHF	TGTGCCAGCAGCCGCTCGATAGCTAATCAGCCCCAGCATTTT
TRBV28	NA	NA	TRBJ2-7	CASSSPPGPDGASYEQYF	TGTGCCAGCAGTTCCCCCCCAGGGCCGGATGGGGCCTCCTACGAGCAGTACTTC
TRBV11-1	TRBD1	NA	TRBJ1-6	CASSRPGTGPSPLHF	TGTGCCAGCAGCAGACCCGGGACAGGTCCATCACCCCTCCACTTT
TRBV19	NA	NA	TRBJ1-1	CASSMQGVTEAFF	TGTGCCAGTAGTATGCAGGGAGTCACTGAAGCTTTCTTT
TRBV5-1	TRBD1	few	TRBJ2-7	CASSFRWGQGWGSGGYEQYF	TGCGCCAGCAGCTTTAGGTGGGGACAGGGATGGGGCTCCGGAGGCTACGAGCAGTACTTC